This T cell receptor beta chain emerged from a study of OX40 agonist ivuxolimab in advanced cancers. V lost 5 bases and J lost 0, with 9 bases in between. CDR1 is SGHNT and CDR2 is YENEEA in the germline V gene. The CDR3 is 14 residues long. Repertoires were generated with immunoSEQ multiplex PCR, while TCRdb's copy carries only in-frame clones and drops some. The data contain about 45,000 clones, 88% of them singletons. The material was CD4+ or CD8+ T cells sorted from blood, obtained in a trial of the OX40 agonist ivuxolimab. The rearrangement links TRBV11-3 to TRBJ2-3, with a possible D match to TRBD1 (6 bases). This clonotype was sampled from an adult with an advanced solid tumor such as melanoma, head and neck, liver or kidney cancer. CDR3 sequence: CASSTTGSTDTQYF. In nucleotides, the CDR3 is TGTGCCAGCAGCACTACAGGGAGCACAGATACGCAGTATTTT.